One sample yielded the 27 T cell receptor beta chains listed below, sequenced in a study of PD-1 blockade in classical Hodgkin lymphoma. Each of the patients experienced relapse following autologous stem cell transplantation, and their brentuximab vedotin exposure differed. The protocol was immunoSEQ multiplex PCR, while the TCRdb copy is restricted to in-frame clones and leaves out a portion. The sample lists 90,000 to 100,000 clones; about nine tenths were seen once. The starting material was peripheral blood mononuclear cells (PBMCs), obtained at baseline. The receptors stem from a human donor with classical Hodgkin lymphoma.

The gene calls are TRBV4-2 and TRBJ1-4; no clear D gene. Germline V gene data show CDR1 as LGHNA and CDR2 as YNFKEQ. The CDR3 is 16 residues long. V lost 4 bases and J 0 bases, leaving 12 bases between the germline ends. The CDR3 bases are TGTGCCAGCAGCCCCACCAACAGTGCAACTAATGAAAAACTGTTTTTT. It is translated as CASSPTNSATNEKLFF.

CDR3 sequence: CASSDRSGRSYEQYF. The CDR3 DNA reads TGTGCCAGCAGTGACAGGAGCGGGAGGTCCTACGAGCAGTACTTC. The chain carries TRBV6-1 and TRBJ2-7; 9 bases map to TRBD2. V lost 3 bases and J lost 1; bases outside the gene matches: 4. The germline V gene encodes CDR1 MNHNS and CDR2 SASEGT. The CDR3 extends over 15 amino acids.

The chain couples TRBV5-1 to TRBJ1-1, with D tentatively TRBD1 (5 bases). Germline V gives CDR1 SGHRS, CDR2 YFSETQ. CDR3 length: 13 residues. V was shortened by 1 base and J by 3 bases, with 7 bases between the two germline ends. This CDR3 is CASSLRDDTEAFF. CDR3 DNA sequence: TGCGCCAGCAGCTTGCGGGACGACACTGAAGCTTTCTTT. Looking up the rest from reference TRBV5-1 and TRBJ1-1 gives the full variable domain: KAGVTQTPRYLIKTRGQQVTLSCSPISGHRSVSWYQQTPGQGLQFLFEYFSETQRNKGNFPGRFSGRQFSNSRSEMNVSTLELGDSALYLCASSLRDDTEAFFGQGTRLTVV.

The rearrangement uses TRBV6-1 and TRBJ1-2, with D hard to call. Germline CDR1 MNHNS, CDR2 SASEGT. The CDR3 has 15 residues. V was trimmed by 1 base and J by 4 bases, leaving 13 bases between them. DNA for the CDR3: TGTGCCAGCAGTGAAGACTTTTTGAACCCCTATGGCTACACCTTC. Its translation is CASSEDFLNPYGYTF.

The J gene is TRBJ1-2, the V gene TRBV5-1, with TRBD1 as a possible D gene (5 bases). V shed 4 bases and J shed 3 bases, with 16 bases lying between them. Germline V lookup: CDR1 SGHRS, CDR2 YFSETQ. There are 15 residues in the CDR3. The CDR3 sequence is CASSGDSAGDYGYTF. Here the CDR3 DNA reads TGCGCCAGCAGCGGGGACTCGGCGGGCGACTATGGCTACACCTTC.

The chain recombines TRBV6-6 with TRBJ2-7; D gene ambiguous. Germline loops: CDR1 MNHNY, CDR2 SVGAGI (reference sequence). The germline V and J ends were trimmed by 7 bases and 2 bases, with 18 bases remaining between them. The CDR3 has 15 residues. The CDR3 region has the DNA TGTGCCAGCAACCTAGACCGCTTTAGCACCTACGAGCAGTACTTC. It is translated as CASNLDRFSTYEQYF.

The CDR3 region is CASTTSGRSNEQFF. The CDR3 DNA reads as TGTGCCAGCACGACTAGCGGGAGGTCCAATGAGCAGTTCTTC. This chain connects TRBV11-1 to TRBJ2-1; the match to TRBD2 covers 13 bases. Germline V gene sequence: CDR1 SGHAT, CDR2 FQDESV (reference sequence). The CDR3 contains 14 residues. V lost 7 bases to trimming and J lost 6 bases; unmatched junction nucleotides: 3.

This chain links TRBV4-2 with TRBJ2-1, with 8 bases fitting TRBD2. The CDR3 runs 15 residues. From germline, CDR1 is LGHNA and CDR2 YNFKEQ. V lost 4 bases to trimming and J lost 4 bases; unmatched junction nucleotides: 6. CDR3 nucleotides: TGTGCCAGCAGCCGTCGACTAGCGACGTACAATGAGCAGTTCTTC. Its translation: CASSRRLATYNEQFF.

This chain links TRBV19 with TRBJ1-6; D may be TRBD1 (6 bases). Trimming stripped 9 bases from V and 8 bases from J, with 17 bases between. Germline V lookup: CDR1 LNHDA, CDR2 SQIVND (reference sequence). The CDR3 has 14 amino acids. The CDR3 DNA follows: TGTGCCAGCTCAGGGGTTGGGCCTGATTCACCCCTCCACTTT. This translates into CASSGVGPDSPLHF.

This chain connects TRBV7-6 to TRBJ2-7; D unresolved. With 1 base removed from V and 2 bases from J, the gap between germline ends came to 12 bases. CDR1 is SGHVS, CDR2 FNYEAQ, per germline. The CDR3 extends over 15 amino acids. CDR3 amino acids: CASSLEVGRAYEQYF. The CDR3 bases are TGTGCCAGCAGCTTAGAAGTTGGTAGGGCCTACGAGCAGTACTTC.

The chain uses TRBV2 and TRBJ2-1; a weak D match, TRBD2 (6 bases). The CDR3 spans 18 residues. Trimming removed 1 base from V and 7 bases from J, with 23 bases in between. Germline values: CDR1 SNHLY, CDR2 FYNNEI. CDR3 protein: CASSEVGSGPFNRNEQFF. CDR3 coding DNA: TGTGCCAGCAGTGAAGTGGGTAGCGGCCCCTTTAATAGGAATGAGCAGTTCTTC.

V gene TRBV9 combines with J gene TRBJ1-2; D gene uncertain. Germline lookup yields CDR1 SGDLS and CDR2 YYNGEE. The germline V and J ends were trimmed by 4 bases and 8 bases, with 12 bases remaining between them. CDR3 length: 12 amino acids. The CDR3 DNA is TGTGCCAGCAGCTCCCGGAGTTGGGGCTACACCTTC. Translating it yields CASSSRSWGYTF.

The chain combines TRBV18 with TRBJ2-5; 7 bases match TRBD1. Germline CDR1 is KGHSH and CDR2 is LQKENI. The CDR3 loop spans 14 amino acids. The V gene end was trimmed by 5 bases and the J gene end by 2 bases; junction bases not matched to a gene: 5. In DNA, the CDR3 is TGTGCCAGCTCAGGGGACAGCATACAAGAGACCCAGTACTTC. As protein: CASSGDSIQETQYF.

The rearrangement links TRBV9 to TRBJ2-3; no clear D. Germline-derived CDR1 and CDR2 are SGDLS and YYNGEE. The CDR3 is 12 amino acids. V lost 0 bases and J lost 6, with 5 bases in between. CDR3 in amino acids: CASSVGSDTQYF. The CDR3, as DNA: TGTGCCAGCAGCGTAGGCTCTGATACGCAGTATTTT.

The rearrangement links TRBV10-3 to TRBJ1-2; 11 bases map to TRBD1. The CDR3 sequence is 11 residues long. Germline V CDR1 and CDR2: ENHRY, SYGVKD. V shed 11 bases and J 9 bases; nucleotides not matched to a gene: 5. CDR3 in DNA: TGTGCCTTGGGACAGGGGGTTAGCTACACCTTC. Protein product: CALGQGVSYTF.

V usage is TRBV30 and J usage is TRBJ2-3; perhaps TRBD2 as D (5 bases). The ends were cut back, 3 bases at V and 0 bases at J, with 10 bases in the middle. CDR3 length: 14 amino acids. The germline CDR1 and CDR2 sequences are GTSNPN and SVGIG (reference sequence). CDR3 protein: CAWRTGSSTDTQYF. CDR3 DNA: TGTGCCTGGAGGACGGGATCCAGCACAGATACGCAGTATTTT.

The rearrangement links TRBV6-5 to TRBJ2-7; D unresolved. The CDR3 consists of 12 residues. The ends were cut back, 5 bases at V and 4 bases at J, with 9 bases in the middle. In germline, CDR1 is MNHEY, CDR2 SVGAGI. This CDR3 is CASSTSAYEQYF. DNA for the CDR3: TGTGCCAGCAGTACCTCCGCTTACGAGCAGTACTTC.

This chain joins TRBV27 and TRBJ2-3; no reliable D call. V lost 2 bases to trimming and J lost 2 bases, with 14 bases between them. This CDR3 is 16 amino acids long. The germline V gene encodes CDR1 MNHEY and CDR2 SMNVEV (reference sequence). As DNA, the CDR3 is TGTGCCAGCAGTTTAAGCCGGGCGGCGGCCACAGATACGCAGTATTTT. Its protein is CASSLSRAAATDTQYF.

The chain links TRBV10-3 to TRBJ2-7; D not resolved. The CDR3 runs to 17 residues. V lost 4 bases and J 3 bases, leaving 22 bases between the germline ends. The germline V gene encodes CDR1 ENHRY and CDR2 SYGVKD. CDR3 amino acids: CAISGADRQNHGYEQYF. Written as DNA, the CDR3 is TGTGCCATCAGTGGGGCCGATCGACAAAATCATGGCTACGAGCAGTACTTC.

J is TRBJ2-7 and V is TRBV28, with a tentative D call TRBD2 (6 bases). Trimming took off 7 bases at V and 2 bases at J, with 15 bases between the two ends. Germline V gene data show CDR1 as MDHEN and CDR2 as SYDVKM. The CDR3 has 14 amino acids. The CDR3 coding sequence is TGTGCCAGCATTCCCCGGCCGGGGGCCTACGAGCAGTACTTC. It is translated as CASIPRPGAYEQYF.

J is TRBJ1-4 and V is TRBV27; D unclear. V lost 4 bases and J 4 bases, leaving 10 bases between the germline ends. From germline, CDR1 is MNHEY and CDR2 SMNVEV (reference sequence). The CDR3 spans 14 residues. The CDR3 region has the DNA TGTGCCAGCAGTTCCCCGAGGATTAATGAAAAACTGTTTTTT. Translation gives CASSSPRINEKLFF.

Here the CDR3 DNA reads TGTGCCAGCAGCGTAGAACAGGGATACTCCTACGAGCAGTACTTC. This encodes CASSVEQGYSYEQYF. The chain uses TRBV9 and TRBJ2-7; possible D gene TRBD1, 6 bases. The V end was cut by 0 bases, the J end by 0 bases, with 10 bases between. CDR3 size: 15 residues. From germline, CDR1 is SGDLS and CDR2 YYNGEE.

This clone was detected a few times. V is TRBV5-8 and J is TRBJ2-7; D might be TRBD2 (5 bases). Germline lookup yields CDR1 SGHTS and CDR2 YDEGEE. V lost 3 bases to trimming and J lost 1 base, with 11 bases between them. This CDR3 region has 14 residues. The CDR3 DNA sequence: TGTGCCAGCAGCTGGGCCTCGGGATCCTACGAGCAGTACTTC. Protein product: CASSWASGSYEQYF.

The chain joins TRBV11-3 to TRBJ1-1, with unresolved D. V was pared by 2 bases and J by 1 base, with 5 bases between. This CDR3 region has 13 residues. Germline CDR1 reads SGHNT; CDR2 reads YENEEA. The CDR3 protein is CASSLNWNTEAFF. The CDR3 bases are TGTGCCAGCAGCTTAAACTGGAACACTGAAGCTTTCTTT.

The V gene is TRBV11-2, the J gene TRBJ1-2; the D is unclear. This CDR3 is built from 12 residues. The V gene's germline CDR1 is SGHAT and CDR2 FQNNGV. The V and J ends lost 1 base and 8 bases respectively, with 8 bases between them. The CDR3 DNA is TGTGCCAGCAGCTTAGTGGGCTGGGGCTACACCTTC. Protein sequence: CASSLVGWGYTF.

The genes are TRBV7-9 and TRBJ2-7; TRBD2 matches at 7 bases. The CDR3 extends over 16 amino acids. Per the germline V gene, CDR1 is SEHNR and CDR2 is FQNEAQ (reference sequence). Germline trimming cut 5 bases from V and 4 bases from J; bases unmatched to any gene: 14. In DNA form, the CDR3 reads TGTGCCAGCAGCCCGCACTCCGGGACTACCCCTTACGAGCAGTACTTC. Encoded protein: CASSPHSGTTPYEQYF.

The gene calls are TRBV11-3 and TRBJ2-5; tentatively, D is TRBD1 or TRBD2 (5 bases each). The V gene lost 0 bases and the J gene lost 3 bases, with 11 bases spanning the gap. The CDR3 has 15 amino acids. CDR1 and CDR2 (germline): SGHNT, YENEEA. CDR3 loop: CASSLDGTPKETQYF. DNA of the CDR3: TGTGCCAGCAGCTTAGACGGGACCCCCAAAGAGACCCAGTACTTC.